This record concerns one T cell receptor (beta chain) sequence. Its antigen is not identified. Genomic DNA served as template for TCR beta VDJ and CDR3 profiling. Each CDR3 protein gets one entry after TCRdb re-called the reads with MiXCR. The sample shows more than 150,000 distinct CDR3 sequences, under 70% of them seen only once. This CDR3 is 14 amino acids long. J was trimmed by 2 bases and V by 5 bases; bases with no gene match: 3. The V gene's germline CDR1 is SQVTM and CDR2 ANQGSEA. This specimen belongs to a study of CD8+CD57+ T cells in acquired aplastic anemia. Overall study: The average for DNA from sorted CD4+ and CD8+ cells was 3 to 4 ug.

Overall study results and limits: Controls did not differ significantly from patients in CD8+ Simpson's diversity. Patients and controls turned out to have 25 to 35 CD8+ CDR3 sequences in common.

The chain is built from TRBV29-1 and TRBJ2-7; 13 bases agree with TRBD2. Sequences were obtained from sorted CD4+, CD8+, or CD8+CD57+ T cells (not recorded which) from PBMCs. This receptor was obtained from a human donor with severe aplastic anemia or a healthy control (not recorded which). The CDR3 sequence is CSVRLAGGAYEQYF. As DNA, the CDR3 is TGCAGCGTTCGACTAGCGGGAGGCGCCTACGAGCAGTACTTC.